Following are 17 T cell receptor beta chains from one sample sequenced in a study of cytomegalovirus exposure and HLA in healthy donors. The PCR employed 60 Vbeta primers together with 13 Jbeta primers. Method: immunoSEQ multiplex PCR; TCRdb's copy keeps in-frame clones and lacks some. The sample holds roughly 220,000 clones, approximately 80% seen once. The sample comprised PBMCs. The receptor source for this set is a man aged 25-45 years in good health and CMV-seronegative.

This sequence joins TRBV19 and TRBJ2-1, with a tentative D call TRBD2 (5 bases). The CDR3 covers 15 residues. V was shortened by 6 bases and J by 0 bases, with 12 bases between the two germline ends. Germline CDR1 is LNHDA and CDR2 is SQIVND (reference sequence). CDR3 residues: CASRDFASSYNEQFF. The CDR3, as DNA: TGTGCCAGTAGGGACTTCGCGAGCTCCTACAATGAGCAGTTCTTC.

The rearrangement uses TRBV11-2 and TRBJ1-2; 7 bases agree with TRBD1. With V trimmed by 2 bases and J by 14 bases, 11 bases remained unmatched. Germline values: CDR1 SGHAT, CDR2 FQNNGV. This CDR3 has 13 amino acids. The CDR3 region has the DNA TGTGCCAGCAGCTTAAAAAACGGACAGGCGCTAACCTTC. The encoded protein is CASSLKNGQALTF.

With regard to this clone: Germline and junction disagree at one end, which may indicate a read error. The chain has TRBV7-7 and TRBJ2-5; TRBD2 agrees at 7 bases. The CDR3 length is 18 residues. The germline V gene has CDR1 SSHAT and CDR2 FNYEAQ (reference sequence). The CDR3 DNA sequence: TGTGCTAGCAGCTTAGGTTTTTCGGGGGGACTGTACCAAGAGACCCAGTACTTC. It is translated as CASSLGFSGGLYQETQYF.

The V and J genes are TRBV19 and TRBJ1-1, with a weak D call TRBD1 (5 bases). Trimming pared 3 bases from V and 4 bases from J, leaving 15 bases between. Germline-derived CDR1 and CDR2 are LNHDA and SQIVND (reference sequence). The CDR3 is made up of 15 amino acids. CDR3 loop: CASSIGYGQGTEAFF. CDR3 DNA: TGTGCCAGTAGTATCGGTTACGGGCAGGGCACTGAAGCTTTCTTT.

Regarding this clone: One end of the junction is discordant with germline, which a read error may explain. The chain uses TRBV7-8 and TRBJ2-6; possibly TRBD1 for D (6 bases). CDR3 length equals 18 residues. Germline V gene sequence: CDR1 SGHVS, CDR2 FQNEAQ. CDR3 DNA sequence: TGTGCCAGCACCCTAGTGGCAGGGGCTCCCTCTGGGGCCAGCGTCCTGACTTTC. Protein: CASTLVAGAPSGASVLTF.

The chain combines TRBV7-2 with TRBJ2-7; D might be TRBD2 (6 bases). Germline loops: CDR1 SGHTA, CDR2 FQGNSA. The CDR3 is 13 amino acids. V gave up 4 bases and J gave up 7 bases, with 14 bases separating them. This CDR3 reads CASSWTAEGEQYF. CDR3 bases: TGTGCCAGCAGCTGGACTGCGGAGGGGGAGCAGTACTTC.

This clone occurred once. V is TRBV28 and J is TRBJ2-2; 9 positions match TRBD2. After removal of 7 bases from V and 3 bases from J, the junction contained 12 bases not matched to a gene. The CDR3 extends over 17 amino acids. Germline-derived CDR1 and CDR2 are MDHEN and SYDVKM. The CDR3 here is CASIQGGGELDTGELFF. DNA for the CDR3: TGTGCCAGCATCCAGGGCGGGGGGGAATTGGACACCGGGGAGCTGTTTTTT.

The chain recombines TRBV2 with TRBJ1-1, with no clear D. This CDR3 has 15 amino acids. The V and J ends lost 6 bases and 0 bases respectively, with 14 bases between them. Germline assignment: CDR1 SNHLY and CDR2 FYNNEI. CDR3 sequence reads: CASRPDGLMNTEAFF. CDR3 DNA sequence: TGTGCCAGCAGGCCGGACGGACTCATGAACACTGAAGCTTTCTTT.

The chain carries TRBV9 and TRBJ2-5; D not resolved. CDR1 SGDLS and CDR2 YYNGEE come from the germline V gene. The CDR3 spans 13 residues. The germline V and J ends were trimmed by 3 bases and 5 bases, with 11 bases remaining between them. CDR3 loop: CASSGRSGETQYF. The CDR3 coding sequence is TGTGCCAGCAGCGGAAGGAGTGGCGAGACCCAGTACTTC.

This chain links TRBV7-9 with TRBJ2-1, with D possibly TRBD2 on 5 matching bases. The CDR3 is 13 amino acids. From germline, CDR1 is SEHNR and CDR2 FQNEAQ (reference sequence). The V end was cut by 1 base, the J end by 8 bases, with 9 bases between. The CDR3 reads CASSLGLADEQFF. The CDR3 DNA reads TGTGCCAGCAGCTTAGGGCTAGCCGATGAGCAGTTCTTC.

In its sample, this clone was seen a few times. The chain carries TRBV9 and TRBJ2-1; tentatively, D is TRBD1 (6 bases). The germline V gene encodes CDR1 SGDLS and CDR2 YYNGEE. This CDR3 has 11 amino acids. Trimming removed 6 bases at V and 7 bases at J, with 8 bases between. This chain's CDR3 is CASKGENEQFF. As DNA, the CDR3 is TGTGCCAGCAAGGGGGAGAATGAGCAGTTCTTC.

The chain recombines TRBV4-1 with TRBJ1-5; D may be TRBD1 (5 bases). This CDR3 spans 16 amino acids. The V gene's germline CDR1 is MGHRA and CDR2 YSYEKL. V was cut by 0 bases and J by 4 bases, with 13 bases left in between. DNA of the CDR3: TGCGCCAGCAGCCAAGATCAAGGACACGGGAATCAGCCCCAGCATTTT. Translation gives CASSQDQGHGNQPQHF.

The genes are TRBV6-1 and TRBJ2-7, with D unclear. CDR3 length equals 11 residues. Trimming pared 7 bases from V and 3 bases from J, leaving 7 bases between. Looked up from germline, CDR1 is MNHNS and CDR2 is SASEGT. The CDR3 loop is CASMRLYEQYF. In nucleotides, the CDR3 is TGTGCCAGCATGAGGCTCTACGAGCAGTACTTC.

The genes are TRBV2 and TRBJ1-4; 8 bases agree with TRBD1. The CDR3 sequence is 15 residues long. The J segment lost 6 bases and the V segment lost 1 base, leaving 4 bases of the junction unmatched. The germline V gene has CDR1 SNHLY and CDR2 FYNNEI. The CDR3 is CASSEGGTGHEKLFF. Written as DNA, the CDR3 is TGTGCCAGCAGTGAAGGGGGGACAGGCCATGAAAAACTGTTTTTT. The variable domain in full, with the rest retrieved from reference TRBV2 and TRBJ1-4, is EPEVTQTPSHQVTQMGQEVILRCVPISNHLYFYWYRQILGQKVEFLVSFYNNEISEKSEIFDDQFSVERPDGSNFTLKIRSTKLEDSAMYFCASSEGGTGHEKLFFGSGTQLSVL.

The chain uses TRBV5-4 and TRBJ2-1; D perhaps matches TRBD2 (5 bases). The CDR3 is made up of 15 amino acids. The germline V and J ends were trimmed by 3 bases and 7 bases, with 17 bases remaining between them. The germline V gene has CDR1 SGHNT and CDR2 YYREEE (reference sequence). The CDR3 loop reads CASSSFVGLSNEQFF. Here the CDR3 DNA reads TGTGCCAGCAGCTCCTTTGTTGGACTCTCGAATGAGCAGTTCTTC.

This clone was seen once. The sample holds other DNA sequences that translate to the same CDR3. The chain couples TRBV5-6 to TRBJ1-5; no reliable D call. V was shortened by 0 bases and J by 4 bases, with 5 bases between the two germline ends. Per the germline V gene, CDR1 is SGHDT and CDR2 is YYEEEE. The CDR3 extends over 13 amino acids. Here the CDR3 reads CASSLAGNQPQHF. The DNA of the CDR3 is TGTGCCAGCAGCTTGGCCGGTAATCAGCCCCAGCATTTT.

The chain has TRBV27 and TRBJ2-3; 9 nucleotides agree with TRBD2. The CDR3 covers 18 residues. V shed 6 bases and J 0 bases; nucleotides not matched to a gene: 13. The germline V gene has CDR1 MNHEY and CDR2 SMNVEV (reference sequence). The CDR3 is CASRRTGSGGPSTDTQYF. The CDR3 DNA is TGTGCCAGCAGGCGAACGGGTAGCGGGGGCCCAAGCACAGATACGCAGTATTTT.